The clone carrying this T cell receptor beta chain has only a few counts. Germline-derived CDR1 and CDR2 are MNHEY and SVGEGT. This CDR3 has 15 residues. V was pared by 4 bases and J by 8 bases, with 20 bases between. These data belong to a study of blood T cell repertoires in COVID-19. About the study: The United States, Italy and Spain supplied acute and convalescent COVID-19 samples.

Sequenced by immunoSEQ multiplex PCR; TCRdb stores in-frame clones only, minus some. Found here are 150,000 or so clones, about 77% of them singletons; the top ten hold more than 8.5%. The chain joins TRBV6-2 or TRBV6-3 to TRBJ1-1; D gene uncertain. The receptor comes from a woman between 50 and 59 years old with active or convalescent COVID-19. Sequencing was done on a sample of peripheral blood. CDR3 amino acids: CASSSPGLSQLEAFF. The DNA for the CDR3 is TGTGCCAGCAGTTCCCCCGGACTCTCCCAGTTAGAAGCTTTCTTT.